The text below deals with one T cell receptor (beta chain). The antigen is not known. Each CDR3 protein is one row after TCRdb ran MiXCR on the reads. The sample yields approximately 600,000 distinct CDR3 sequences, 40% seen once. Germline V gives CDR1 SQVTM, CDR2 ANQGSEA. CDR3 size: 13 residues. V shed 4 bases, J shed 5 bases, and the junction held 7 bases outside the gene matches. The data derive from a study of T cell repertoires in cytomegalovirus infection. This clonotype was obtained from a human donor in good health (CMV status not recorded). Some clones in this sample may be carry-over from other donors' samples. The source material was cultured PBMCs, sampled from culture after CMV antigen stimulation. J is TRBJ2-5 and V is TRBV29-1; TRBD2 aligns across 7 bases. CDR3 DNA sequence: TGCAGCGTTGGGGAGGGGACGGGGGAGACCCAGTACTTC. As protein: CSVGEGTGETQYF.